This T cell receptor beta chain was identified in a study of beta chain features in type 1 diabetes. The study, taken as a whole, reports: The question left open here concerned HLA type influencing TCRB rearrangement.

Sequencing targeted expressed TCRB transcripts, as all isolated RNA had been reverse transcribed. An average near 3.57 million reads came from naive, central memory and regulatory T cell samples. The table came from immunoSEQ multiplex PCR; TCRdb's copy has only in-frame clones and leaves some out. Here the sample spans some 150,000 clones, roughly 7.2% being singletons. With 5 bases clipped from V and 2 bases from J, the junction kept 5 bases outside the gene matches. CDR1 and CDR2 from the germline V gene are SGHTA and FQGTGA. The CDR3 has 15 residues. A heparinised blood draw that averaged around 100 mL was obtained once from each donor. A word on this clone: Its antigen is undetermined.

Sequenced input: central memory CD4+ T cells from blood. The source is a woman in her thirties in good health. The rearrangement uses TRBV7-3 and TRBJ2-1; 8 bases are a match to TRBD1. The CDR3 region is CASSPGTGPYNEQFF. CDR3 DNA: TGTGCCAGCAGCCCTGGGACAGGTCCCTACAATGAGCAGTTCTTC.